The subject of this entry is one T cell receptor beta chain. These data are taken from a study of T cell changes during pregnancy in multiple sclerosis. Using immunoSEQ multiplex PCR, the repertoire was profiled, and TCRdb retains in-frame clones only, with some absent. The sample lists tens of thousands of clones, about 91% seen once, with about 2.1% in the top ten. The V end lost 3 bases, the J end lost 5 bases, and 8 bases lay between the germline ends. This CDR3 comprises 13 residues. Germline V gene lookup returns CDR1 MNHEY and CDR2 SMNVEV (reference sequence). The sequence was collected from a female donor with multiple sclerosis, enrolled in a pregnancy study. The V gene is TRBV27, the J gene TRBJ1-5; D remains ambiguous. The source material was peripheral blood, sampled in the first trimester of pregnancy. The CDR3 loop reads CASSLMEDQPQHF. The CDR3, as DNA: TGTGCCAGCAGTTTGATGGAGGATCAGCCCCAGCATTTT.